This TCR beta chain was sequenced in a study of cytomegalovirus exposure and HLA in healthy donors. The study's findings and limits: Cytomegalovirus-associated status was assigned to 150 to 200 TCR beta chains. Sequencing artifact likely explains a cluster of highly shared sequence variants. Most TCR beta V segments were productive about 87% or about 30% of the time in an earlier analysis.

About this clone: Its antigen is unknown.

The germline V gene has CDR1 SGHNT and CDR2 YYREEE (reference sequence). CDR3 length equals 14 residues. V lost 0 bases, J lost 2 bases, and 7 bases lay in between. Primers included in the PCR were 60 Vbeta and 13 Jbeta primers. Assay used: immunoSEQ multiplex PCR; TCRdb lists only in-frame clones, some missing. The listing records approximately 180,000 clones. Material: PBMCs. The source of this sequence is a man in his thirties or forties in good health and CMV-seronegative. The rearrangement uses TRBV5-4 and TRBJ2-3; D is possibly TRBD2 (5 bases). CDR3: CASSLAGTTDTQYF. In DNA, the CDR3 is TGTGCCAGCAGCTTGGCGGGAACCACAGATACGCAGTATTTT. Together with reference TRBV5-4 and TRBJ2-3, the CDR3 gives the full variable domain: ETGVTQSPTHLIKTRGQQVTLRCSSQSGHNTVSWYQQALGQGPQFIFQYYREEENGRGNFPPRFSGLQFPNYSSELNVNALELDDSALYLCASSLAGTTDTQYFGPGTRLTVL.